Described below is a single T cell receptor beta chain sequence and its context. This specimen comes from a study of blood T cell repertoires in COVID-19. Germline V gives CDR1 KGHSH, CDR2 LQKENI. V shed 6 bases and J 6 bases; nucleotides not matched to a gene: 9. The CDR3 spans 14 residues. Assay: immunoSEQ multiplex PCR; the TCRdb copy retains only in-frame clones and omits some. Here the sample spans about 29,000 clones, roughly 84% being singletons. The chain employs TRBV18 and TRBJ2-7; 9 nucleotides align to TRBD1. The sequence derives from a man older than 75 with active COVID-19. What was sequenced was peripheral blood. DNA of the CDR3: TGTGCCAGCTCGCTTTACAGGGGGCCGGGCGAGCAGTACTTC. This encodes CASSLYRGPGEQYF.